The sequence of this T cell receptor beta chain was determined in a study of T cells in Graves' hyperthyroidism and ophthalmopathy. What was amplified from RNA transcripts were TCR beta CDR3 regions. Primed by the HTBI set, a first-round RT-PCR was run on the TCR CDR3. One entry per CDR3 protein, called by TCRdb with MiXCR from the multiplex PCR reads. Of 350,000 or so distinct CDR3 sequences listed, approximately 22% are singletons. The CDR3 is made up of 15 amino acids. CDR1 and CDR2 (germline): MNHNS, SASEGT. Unmatched junction bases numbered 7, after V lost 6 bases and J lost 3 bases. The receptor was isolated from a woman aged 45-65 years with Graves' hyperthyroidism. Source material: blood. The chain recombines TRBV6-1 with TRBJ2-7; 11 bases match TRBD2. The CDR3 DNA reads as TGTGCCAGCAGACCCCCCGGGACTAGCGGCTACGAGCAGTACTTC. Translation: CASRPPGTSGYEQYF.